This TCR beta chain was identified during a study of blood T cell repertoires in COVID-19. The ends lost 0 bases at V and 0 bases at J; junction bases unmatched: 4. The CDR3 covers 17 residues. CDR1 is SGDLS and CDR2 is YYNGEE in the germline V gene. Assay: immunoSEQ multiplex PCR; the TCRdb copy retains only in-frame clones and omits some. The sample has 200,000 or so clones, approximately 90% seen once. The sequence derives from a man between 70 and 80 years old with active or convalescent COVID-19. Sequenced input: peripheral blood. J is TRBJ1-3 and V is TRBV9; 9 bases are a match to TRBD1. The CDR3 coding sequence is TGTGCCAGCAGCGTAGTGGGACAGGGAAACTCTGGAAACACCATATATTTT. Amino acids: CASSVVGQGNSGNTIYF.